These 13 T cell receptor beta chains originate from one sample sequenced in a study of cytomegalovirus exposure and HLA in healthy donors (dated by TCRdb to about 2017). Library preparation was by the immunoSEQ multiplex PCR assay. For the multiplex PCR, a mixture combining 60 forward primers for TCR Vbeta segments and 13 reverse primers for TCR Jbeta segments was used. In its TCRdb copy, this immuneACCESS table keeps in-frame sequences only and misses some clones. Where compared with another copy, unresolved V genes explain less than half of these, and the others have no known cause. This sample has about 160,000 clones in its table, and 75% to 80% of those were observed once. 2% to 3% of the sample rests with the top ten. The sequencing input was PBMCs. These receptors all come from a middle-aged woman in good health and CMV-seropositive.

This clone showed up just once. J is TRBJ2-5 and V is TRBV18; tentatively, D is TRBD2 (6 bases). Germline V gene lookup returns CDR1 KGHSH and CDR2 LQKENI. CDR3 length: 14 residues. Trimming left V 3 bases short and J 2 bases short, with 10 bases between. CDR3 sequence (DNA): TGTGCCAGCTCACCGCGACTAGAACAAGAGACCCAGTACTTC. It codes for CASSPRLEQETQYF. The full variable domain, completed using reference TRBV18 and TRBJ2-5, is NAGVMQNPRHLVRRRGQEARLRCSPMKGHSHVYWYRQLPEEGLKFMVYLQKENIIDESGMPKERFSAEFPKEGPSILRIQQVVRGDSAAYFCASSPRLEQETQYFGPGTRLLVL.

The chain has TRBV5-1 and TRBJ1-5; unclear D gene. The CDR3 has 14 residues. CDR1 SGHRS and CDR2 YFSETQ come from the germline V gene. Trimming took off 0 bases at V and 1 base at J, with 5 bases between the two ends. In nucleotides, the CDR3 is TGCGCCAGCAGCTTGGGGGAGAGCAATCAGCCCCAGCATTTT. Protein product: CASSLGESNQPQHF.

The chain recombines TRBV7-9 with TRBJ2-7; D is undetermined. Germline CDR1 and CDR2: SEHNR and FQNEAQ (reference sequence). Trimming pared 0 bases from V and 0 bases from J, leaving 6 bases between. This CDR3 spans 14 amino acids. The CDR3 region is CASSLAASSYEQYF. The CDR3 region has the DNA TGTGCCAGCAGCTTAGCTGCGAGCTCCTACGAGCAGTACTTC.

The V call is TRBV28, the J call TRBJ1-1; TRBD1 might be the D (6 bases). In germline, CDR1 is MDHEN, CDR2 SYDVKM. This CDR3 region has 13 residues. V lost 6 bases and J 5 bases, leaving 13 bases between the germline ends. The CDR3 DNA is TGTGCCAGCAGGTTACAGGGTTGGACTGAAGCTTTCTTT. It codes for CASRLQGWTEAFF.

V usage is TRBV7-7 and J usage is TRBJ2-3, with D perhaps TRBD2 (6 bases). CDR1 is SSHAT and CDR2 is FNYEAQ in the germline V gene (reference sequence). Trimming cost V 10 bases and J 1 base, with 18 bases left between them. CDR3 size: 15 residues. The CDR3 sequence is CATSESSGRTDTQYF. The DNA of the CDR3 is TGTGCCACTTCCGAAAGTAGCGGACGCACAGATACGCAGTATTTT.

The chain joins TRBV19 to TRBJ2-1; 14 bases are shared with TRBD2. V was clipped by 4 bases and J by 7 bases; unmatched bases: 9. The CDR3 is 17 amino acids. Looked up from germline, CDR1 is LNHDA and CDR2 is SQIVND (reference sequence). In DNA, the CDR3 is TGTGCCAGTAGTACGGGACTAGCGGGAGATCGCAGGAATGAGCAGTTCTTC. This translates into CASSTGLAGDRRNEQFF. Full variable domain (rest looked up from reference TRBV19 and TRBJ2-1): DGGITQSPKYLFRKEGQNVTLSCEQNLNHDAMYWYRQDPGQGLRLIYYSQIVNDFQKGDIAEGYSVSREKKESFPLTVTSAQKNPTAFYLCASSTGLAGDRRNEQFFGPGTRLTVL.

The chain is built from TRBV5-4 and TRBJ2-6, with D maybe TRBD2 (7 bases). Germline values: CDR1 SGHNT, CDR2 YYREEE (reference sequence). Trimming left V 10 bases short and J 0 bases short, with 17 bases between. The CDR3 loop spans 16 amino acids. The CDR3 bases are TGTGCCGGCTCAAGGGGGGGAAACTCTGGGGCCAACGTCCTGACTTTC. Amino acid sequence: CAGSRGGNSGANVLTF.

The chain joins TRBV19 to TRBJ2-7; the match to TRBD2 covers 11 bases. V shed 5 bases, J shed 3 bases, and the junction held 6 bases outside the gene matches. The CDR3 contains 15 residues. Germline-derived CDR1 and CDR2 are LNHDA and SQIVND (reference sequence). The CDR3 coding sequence is TGTGCCAGTAGTGACTCCCTAGCGGGAGGCTACGAGCAGTACTTC. It specifies CASSDSLAGGYEQYF.

In its sample, this clone was seen once. The genes are TRBV5-1 and TRBJ1-4, with D possibly TRBD1 on 5 matching bases. The V end was cut by 0 bases, the J end by 2 bases, with 20 bases between. CDR1 is SGHRS and CDR2 is YFSETQ in the germline V gene. This CDR3 has 19 residues. CDR3 in DNA: TGCGCCAGCAGCTTGGCGGGTGGGGGGGTTCTATGCACTAATGAAAAACTGTTTTTT. Translating gives CASSLAGGGVLCTNEKLFF.

V is TRBV6-7 and J is TRBJ1-3; D gene unclear. TRBV6-7 is placed among ORFs of uncertain function. V lost 0 bases and J 0 bases, leaving 12 bases between the germline ends. The CDR3 runs to 17 residues. CDR3 nucleotide sequence: TGTGCCAGCAGTTACTCGGGAGGGATTCACTCTGGAAACACCATATATTTT. The encoded protein is CASSYSGGIHSGNTIYF.

The gene calls are TRBV9 and TRBJ2-3; 9 positions match TRBD2. The CDR3 covers 17 residues. Germline V gene lookup returns CDR1 SGDLS and CDR2 YYNGEE. The J segment lost 2 bases and the V segment lost 0 bases, leaving 7 bases of the junction unmatched. This CDR3 is CASSVVGAGGLTDTQYF. DNA for the CDR3: TGTGCCAGCAGCGTAGTAGGGGCGGGGGGGCTCACAGATACGCAGTATTTT. Filled out from reference TRBV9 and TRBJ2-3, the complete variable domain reads DSGVTQTPKHLITATGQRVTLRCSPRSGDLSVYWYQQSLDQGLQFLIQYYNGEERAKGNILERFSAQQFPDLHSELNLSSLELGDSALYFCASSVVGAGGLTDTQYFGPGTRLTVL.

CDR3 amino acids: CAWSGQTGNQPQHF. CDR3 nucleotides: TGTGCCTGGAGTGGCCAGACAGGTAATCAGCCCCAGCATTTT. J is TRBJ1-5 and V is TRBV30; D is perhaps TRBD1 (6 bases). V was trimmed by 1 base and J by 4 bases, leaving 11 bases between them. This CDR3 is 14 amino acids long. The germline V gene encodes CDR1 GTSNPN and CDR2 SVGIG (reference sequence).

This chain's CDR3 is CASSVGAQGEQYF. The DNA for the CDR3 is TGTGCCAGCAGTGTGGGGGCGCAGGGGGAGCAGTACTTC. The chain has TRBV25-1 and TRBJ2-7, with D possibly being TRBD1 (6 bases). V was cut by 4 bases and J by 7 bases, with 14 bases left in between. Germline loops: CDR1 MGHDK, CDR2 SYGVNS. This CDR3 has 13 amino acids.